These 26 T cell receptor beta chains came from one sample sequenced in a study of CD8+ T cells in alopecia areata. Extraction and reverse transcription of RNA yielded cDNA as the sequencing template. Repertoires were generated with immunoSEQ multiplex PCR, while TCRdb's copy carries only in-frame clones and drops some. The counts give some 2,000 clones, none of them seen only once; 43% is held by the top ten. Sorting of pooled cutaneous lymph node cells was based on CD4, CD8alpha, NKG2D, NKG2ACE and other markers. The sequenced material came from CD8+ T cells sorted from a lymph node. These receptor sequences come from a C3H/HeJ mouse with alopecia areata. Strain MHC haplotype: H2-k.

On this clone itself: Germline and genes here are mouse. The chain's CDR3 is CASSDMGVYQDTQYF. The CDR3 DNA, read in part, is TGTGCCAGCAGTGATATGGGGGTGTACCAAGAC. The genes are TRBV13-1 and TRBJ2-5, with a tentative D call TRBD2 (6 bases). The read ends 4 residues shy of where the CDR3 ends; the end is completed using the germline J gene. Trimming pared 1 base from V and 1 base from J, leaving 10 bases between. The V gene's germline CDR1 is NSHNY and CDR2 SYGAGN. This CDR3 is 15 amino acids long.

This clone was seen only a few times. Gene labels here are mouse ones. The CDR3 extends 4 residues past the end of the read, so its final part is completed from the germline J gene. This chain uses TRBV13-2 with TRBJ2-3; TRBD2 matches 13 bases. Germline V gives CDR1 NNHNN, CDR2 SYGAGS (reference sequence). The ends lost 2 bases at V and 1 base at J; junction bases unmatched: 4. This CDR3 has 17 amino acids. This chain's CDR3 is CASGEGLGGRGAETLYF. The CDR3 bases that were read are TGTGCCAGCGGTGAAGGACTGGGGGGGCGCGGTGCAGAA.

The sample holds many counts of this clone. Gene names are the mouse ones. The observed sequence ends 4 residues before the CDR3 terminus, with the missing tail filled in from the germline J gene. J is TRBJ2-7 and V is TRBV16; 7 bases are shared with TRBD2. J was trimmed by 0 bases and V by 2 bases; bases with no gene match: 1. CDR3 length: 14 residues. Looked up from germline, CDR1 is SGHSA and CDR2 is FRNQAP. The CDR3 bases that were read are TGTGCAAGCAGCTTATTGGGGGGCTCCTAT. This codes for CASSLLGGSY. The entire CDR3 sequence reads CASSLLGGSYEQYF.

On this clone: Mouse names are used for the genes. The read gets to within 4 residues of the CDR3 end, and the germline J gene fills in the rest. V and J are TRBV29 and TRBJ2-5; D not certain. Germline lookup yields CDR1 MSHET and CDR2 SYDVDS. V was pared by 4 bases and J by 0 bases, with 8 bases between. This CDR3 has 14 amino acids. The covered CDR3 bases are TGTGCTAGCAGTTCCCCCCAAAACCAAGAC. Translating it yields CASSSPQNQD. The full-length CDR3 reads as CASSSPQNQDTQYF.

There are many counts of this clone. All gene names here are mouse names. The read falls 4 residues short of the CDR3 end, and the missing part is taken from the germline J gene. V usage is TRBV1 and J usage is TRBJ2-1; TRBD2 matches 7 bases. This CDR3 is built from 15 residues. Germline CDR1 and CDR2: NSQYPW and LRSPGD (reference sequence). V lost 1 base, J lost 4 bases, and 4 bases stayed unmatched. CDR3 sequence reads: CTCSAAGGGYAEQFF. CDR3 DNA, as far as it was read: TGCACCTGCAGTGCAGCCGGGGGGGGGTATGCT. Full variable domain (missing parts from reference TRBV1 and TRBJ2-1): VTLLEQNPRWRLVPRGQAVNLRCILKNSQYPWMSWYQQDLQKQLQWLFTLRSPGDKEVKSLPGADYLATRVTDTELRLQVANMSQGRTLYCTCSAAGGGYAEQFFGPGTRLTVL.

Comment on this clone: The gene symbols are mouse symbols. The sequenced part of the CDR3 DNA is TGTGCTAGCAGTTCTCCGGGACAGTATGCT. Translated: CASSSPGQYA. The whole CDR3 sequence is CASSSPGQYAEQFF. J is TRBJ2-1 and V is TRBV29; 7 bases align to TRBD1. The read comes to an end 4 residues before the CDR3 does, leaving the germline J gene to fill in the end. Germline V gene data show CDR1 as MSHET and CDR2 as SYDVDS. The length of the CDR3 is 14 residues. The V and J ends lost 4 bases and 4 bases, in that order; junction bases with no gene match: 4.

Note on this clone: These gene names are mouse names. The read comes to an end 4 residues before the CDR3 does, leaving the germline J gene to fill in the end. This chain connects TRBV13-1 to TRBJ2-5, with D perhaps TRBD2 (7 bases). The CDR3 consists of 15 residues. V was clipped by 1 base and J by 1 base, with 10 bases between them. Germline lookup yields CDR1 NSHNY and CDR2 SYGAGN. CDR3 DNA (partial): TGTGCCAGCAGTGATTTCTGGGGGCACCAAGAC. Its protein product is CASSDFWGHQD. The full CDR3 is CASSDFWGHQDTQYF.

To note about this clone: These gene names are mouse names. CDR3 residues: CASSIDWGGYEQYF. The CDR3 bases that were read are TGTGCCAGCAGTATCGACTGGGGGGGCTAT. V is TRBV19 and J is TRBJ2-7, with 11 bases aligning to TRBD2. The read falls 4 residues short of the CDR3 end, and the missing part is taken from the germline J gene. The CDR3 spans 14 residues. CDR1 FNHDT and CDR2 SITEND come from the germline V gene (reference sequence). V lost 2 bases and J lost 3; bases outside the gene matches: 1.

This clone was seen more than once but under ten times. Any gene name here is a mouse gene name. The read is 4 residues too short to cover the CDR3 end, so that end is filled in from the germline J gene. This chain connects TRBV5 to TRBJ2-1; TRBD1 agrees at 9 bases. The CDR3 sequence is 16 residues long. In germline, CDR1 is LGHNA, CDR2 YNLKQL (reference sequence). The DNA read from the CDR3 is TGTGCCAGCAGCCAAATCAGGGACAGGGTGGAGGCT. Its translation: CASSQIRDRVEA. The entire CDR3 protein reads CASSQIRDRVEAEQFF.

Of note for this clone: The listed genes are named as in mouse. The CDR3 extends 4 residues past the end of the read, so its final part is completed from the germline J gene. The V gene is TRBV13-2, the J gene TRBJ2-1, with 12 bases that match TRBD2. The CDR3 has 16 amino acids. V shed 3 bases, J shed 1 base, and the junction held 2 bases outside the gene matches. Looked up from germline, CDR1 is NNHNN and CDR2 is SYGAGS (reference sequence). CDR3 loop: CASGGGTGGNYAEQFF. CDR3 DNA (partial): TGTGCCAGCGGTGGGGGGACTGGGGGGAACTATGCT.

This clone was counted ten times or more. Genes and germline are mouse. CDR3 loop: CTCSAQLGGRDTGQLYF. The CDR3 bases that were read are TGCACCTGCAGTGCGCAACTGGGGGGGCGCGACACCGGG. This chain connects TRBV1 to TRBJ2-2, with TRBD2 identical over 11 bases. The sequenced fragment ends 4 residues before the CDR3 boundary, so the rest is inferred from the germline J gene. This CDR3 contains 17 residues. Per germline, CDR1 NSQYPW and CDR2 LRSPGD (reference sequence). V lost 3 bases and J lost 3; bases outside the gene matches: 6.

This clone was seen a handful of times. Gene and germline names: mouse. The DNA ends 4 residues before the CDR3 does, and the rest of the CDR3 is filled in from the germline J gene. This chain joins TRBV19 and TRBJ2-1, with TRBD1 identical over 9 bases. The CDR3 length is 15 residues. Trimming cost V 0 bases and J 4 bases; bases outside gene matches: 2. Germline lookup yields CDR1 FNHDT and CDR2 SITEND (reference sequence). The sequenced CDR3 bases are TGTGCCAGCAGTATAGGGACAGGGGAGTATGCT. It specifies CASSIGTGEYA. The CDR3 in its entirety is CASSIGTGEYAEQFF.

The sample holds many counts of this clone. The gene names here belong to mouse. Sequencing ends 4 residues short of the CDR3 end; the germline J gene provides the rest. V gene TRBV14 combines with J gene TRBJ2-1; 10 bases are shared with TRBD2. The CDR3 extends over 14 amino acids. V lost 6 bases, J lost 3 bases, and 3 bases stayed unmatched. Germline V gene lookup returns CDR1 SGHDT and CDR2 FRDEAV. The CDR3 region is CASTRTGGYAEQFF. CDR3 DNA, as far as it was read: TGTGCCAGCACCCGGACTGGGGGCTATGCT.

This clone appeared many times. Here the gene names and germline are mouse. Read data end 4 residues before the CDR3 end; the end is taken from the germline J gene. V is TRBV13-3 and J is TRBJ2-7; D uncertain. V lost 4 bases, J lost 0 bases, and 8 bases lay in between. This CDR3 comprises 13 residues. Germline values: CDR1 NNHDY, CDR2 SYVADS. CDR3 bases read: TGTGCCAGCAGTTCCGACTTCTCCTAT. This translates into CASSSDFSY. The CDR3 as a whole reads CASSSDFSYEQYF.

As to this clone: Mouse names are used for the genes. The CDR3 sequence is CAWSRDRVNSDYTF. The sequenced CDR3 bases are TGTGCCTGGAGCAGAGACAGGGTAAACTCC. The rearrangement uses TRBV31 and TRBJ1-2; the match to TRBD1 covers 7 bases. The read ends 4 residues shy of where the CDR3 ends; the end is completed using the germline J gene. The CDR3 runs to 14 residues. Germline CDR1 is GKSSPN and CDR2 is SITVG. V lost 3 bases and J lost 1; bases outside the gene matches: 5. The full variable domain, with the rest looked up from reference TRBV31 and TRBJ1-2, is AQTIHQWPVAEIKAVGSPLSLGCTIKGKSSPNLYWYWQATGGTLQQLFYSITVGQVESVVQLNLSASRPKDDQFILSTEKLLLSHSGFYLCAWSRDRVNSDYTFGSGTRLLVI.

On this clone itself: Mouse gene names apply. The read ends 3 residues before the CDR3 terminus; that terminus is restored from the germline J gene. Other nucleotide sequences in the sample specify the same CDR3. The chain carries TRBV19 and TRBJ1-6, with TRBD1 as a possible D gene (5 bases). TRBJ1-6 is an ORF, with its function uncertain. Per the germline V gene, CDR1 is FNHDT and CDR2 is SITEND (reference sequence). The length of the CDR3 is 16 residues. With 5 bases removed from V and 3 bases from J, the gap between germline ends came to 15 bases. The DNA read from the CDR3 is TGTGCCAGCAGAGCAAAATCGGGGGGCTATAATTCGCCC. Protein: CASRAKSGGYNSP. The whole CDR3 sequence is CASRAKSGGYNSPLYF.

This clone showed up many times. Gene names follow the mouse nomenclature. Sequencing ends 4 residues short of the CDR3 end; the germline J gene provides the rest. The chain has TRBV13-1 and TRBJ1-2; TRBD1 is a possible D gene (5 bases). V was clipped by 1 base and J by 4 bases, with 11 bases between them. Germline V gives CDR1 NSHNY, CDR2 SYGAGN. CDR3 size: 14 residues. The CDR3 bases that were read are TGTGCCAGCAGTGATACGGGGGGACCCTCC. It translates to CASSDTGGPS. The CDR3 as a whole reads CASSDTGGPSDYTF.

By sample share, this clone is medium-sized. Genes here carry mouse names. Coverage ceases 4 residues before the CDR3 finishes, and the germline J gene fills in the end. V gene TRBV14 combines with J gene TRBJ2-4; TRBD2 matches at 9 bases. V lost 3 bases, J lost 3 bases, and 2 bases stayed unmatched. The CDR3 has 14 amino acids. Germline V CDR1 and CDR2: SGHDT, FRDEAV. The CDR3 bases that were read are TGTGCCAGCAGTTCCGGGACTGGGCAAAAC. Residues: CASSSGTGQN. The full CDR3 protein is CASSSGTGQNTLYF.

This clone was seen only a few times. Genes here carry mouse names. The read ends 4 residues before the CDR3 terminus; that terminus is restored from the germline J gene. The V and J genes are TRBV13-3 and TRBJ2-5; 8 nucleotides match TRBD2. The CDR3 spans 15 residues. The J segment lost 0 bases and the V segment lost 4 bases, leaving 4 bases of the junction unmatched. Germline assignment: CDR1 NNHDY and CDR2 SYVADS. CDR3 sequence: CASSNWGINQDTQYF. The sequenced CDR3 bases are TGTGCCAGCAGTAACTGGGGGATTAACCAAGAC.

Comment on this clone: Any gene name here is a mouse gene name. The CDR3 is cut off 4 residues early in the read; its end comes from the germline J gene. The rearrangement links TRBV31 to TRBJ1-2; a weak D match, TRBD1 (6 bases). The CDR3 runs to 14 residues. V was shortened by 1 base and J by 2 bases, with 11 bases between the two germline ends. CDR1 GKSSPN and CDR2 SITVG come from the germline V gene. CDR3 DNA, as far as it was read: TGTGCCTGGAGTCGGAACAGGGCGAACTCC. Translating gives CAWSRNRANS. Given in full, the CDR3 is CAWSRNRANSDYTF.

This clone was observed many times. Each gene name is a mouse one. The read comes to an end 4 residues before the CDR3 does, leaving the germline J gene to fill in the end. The chain couples TRBV17 to TRBJ2-7; TRBD2 agrees at 12 bases. The CDR3 consists of 15 residues. Germline V CDR1 and CDR2: MNHDT, YYDKIL. Partial CDR3 DNA: TGTGCTAGCAGTAGTCCGGGACTGGGGGGATAT. Protein product: CASSSPGLGGY. The whole CDR3 sequence reads CASSSPGLGGYEQYF.

This clone was counted between two and nine times. These gene names are mouse names. The read halts 4 residues ahead of the CDR3 end, with the missing end drawn from the germline J gene. This chain connects TRBV19 to TRBJ2-4, with 7 bases matching TRBD1. This CDR3 spans 16 amino acids. Germline V gene data show CDR1 as FNHDT and CDR2 as SITEND (reference sequence). Trimming removed 0 bases from V and 0 bases from J; junction bases left unmatched: 4. The CDR3 loop reads CASSIAQGDSQNTLYF. The CDR3 bases that were read are TGTGCCAGCAGTATAGCTCAGGGGGACAGTCAAAAC.

At least ten counts were recorded for this clone. Gene and germline names: mouse. The CDR3 extends 4 residues past the end of the read, so its final part is completed from the germline J gene. The chain links TRBV13-2 to TRBJ1-2; TRBD1 matches at 11 bases. V lost 5 bases to trimming and J lost 4 bases; unmatched junction nucleotides: 4. Per germline, CDR1 NNHNN and CDR2 SYGAGS (reference sequence). This CDR3 contains 14 residues. The part of the CDR3 DNA that was read is TGTGCCAGCGGGGACAGGGGGCAGGGCTCC. Amino acids: CASGDRGQGS. The entire CDR3 reads CASGDRGQGSDYTF.

This clone was seen many times. The listed genes are named as in mouse. CDR3: CASSFGGRSYEQYF. The sequenced part of the CDR3 DNA is TGTGCCAGCAGTTTCGGGGGGAGGTCCTAT. The chain carries TRBV14 and TRBJ2-7; weak D call: TRBD2 (6 bases). Sequencing ends 4 residues short of the CDR3 end; the germline J gene provides the rest. Germline V lookup: CDR1 SGHDT, CDR2 FRDEAV. The CDR3 sequence is 14 residues long. The V end lost 1 base, the J end lost 1 base, and 9 bases lay between the germline ends.

In regard to this clone: The gene names given are mouse names. The read halts 4 residues ahead of the CDR3 end, with the missing end drawn from the germline J gene. V usage is TRBV13-1 and J usage is TRBJ2-7, with TRBD2 matching over 11 bases. The CDR3 is made up of 13 amino acids. Germline CDR1 and CDR2: NSHNY and SYGAGN. CDR3 in amino acids: CASTDWGAYEQYF. CDR3 bases read: TGTGCCAGCACGGACTGGGGGGCGTAT.

This clone appeared a few times. Each gene name is a mouse one. The sequenced fragment ends 4 residues before the CDR3 boundary, so the rest is inferred from the germline J gene. The chain couples TRBV13-2 to TRBJ2-5; 7 bases match TRBD2. This CDR3 has 14 residues. The ends lost 6 bases at V and 0 bases at J; junction bases unmatched: 4. Germline CDR1 and CDR2: NNHNN and SYGAGS (reference sequence). The CDR3 bases that were read are TGTGCCAGCGCCCCGACTGGGAACCAAGAC. This gives the protein CASAPTGNQD. Given in full, the CDR3 is CASAPTGNQDTQYF.